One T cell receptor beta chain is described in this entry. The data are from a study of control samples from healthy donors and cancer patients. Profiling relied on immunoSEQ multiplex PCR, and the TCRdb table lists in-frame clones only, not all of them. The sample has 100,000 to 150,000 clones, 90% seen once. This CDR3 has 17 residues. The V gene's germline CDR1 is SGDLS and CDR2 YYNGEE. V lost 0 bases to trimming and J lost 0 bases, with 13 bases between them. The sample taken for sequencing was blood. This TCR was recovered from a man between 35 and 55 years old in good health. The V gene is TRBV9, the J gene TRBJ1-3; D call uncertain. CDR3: CASSVGGGKSSGNTIYF. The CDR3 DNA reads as TGTGCCAGCAGCGTAGGGGGTGGGAAGTCCTCTGGAAACACCATATATTTT.